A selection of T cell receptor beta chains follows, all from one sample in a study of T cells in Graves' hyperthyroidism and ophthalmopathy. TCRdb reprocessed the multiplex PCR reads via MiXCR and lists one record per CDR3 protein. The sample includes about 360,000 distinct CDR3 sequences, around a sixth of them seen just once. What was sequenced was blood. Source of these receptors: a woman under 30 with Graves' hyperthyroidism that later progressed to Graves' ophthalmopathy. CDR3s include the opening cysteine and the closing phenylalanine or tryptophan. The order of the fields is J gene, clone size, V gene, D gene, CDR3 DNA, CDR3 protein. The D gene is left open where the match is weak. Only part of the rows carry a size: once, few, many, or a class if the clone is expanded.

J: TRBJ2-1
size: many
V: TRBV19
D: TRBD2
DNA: TGTGCCAGTACCATCAGGCTAGCGGGCGAAGCCCACAATGAGCAGTTCTTC
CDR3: CASTIRLAGEAHNEQFF

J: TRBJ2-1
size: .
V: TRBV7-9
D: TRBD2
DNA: TGTGCCAGCAGCGCCCTGAGCGCTAGCGGCCCTAGTTCATTCTACAATGAGCAGTTCTTC
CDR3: CASSALSASGPSSFYNEQFF

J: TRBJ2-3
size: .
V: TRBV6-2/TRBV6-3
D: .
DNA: TGTGCCAGCAGTTACTCTGGCGAACTAGATACGCAGTATTTT
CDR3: CASSYSGELDTQYF

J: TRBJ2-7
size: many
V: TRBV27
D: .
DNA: TGTGCCAGCAGTTTGGCACTCTGGGGGTACGAGCAGTACTTC
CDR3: CASSLALWGYEQYF

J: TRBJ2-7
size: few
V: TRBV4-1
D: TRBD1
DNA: TGCGCCAGCAGATATTATGACAGGGCCGGCTACGAGCAGTACTTC
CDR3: CASRYYDRAGYEQYF

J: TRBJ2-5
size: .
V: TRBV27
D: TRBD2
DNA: TGTGCCAGCAGTTGGGGGGGGGGTGACGAGACCCAGTACTTC
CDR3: CASSWGGGDETQYF

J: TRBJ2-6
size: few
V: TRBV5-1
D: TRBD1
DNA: TGCGCCAGCAGCCCAGACGGACAGGGGGCTTTATCTGGGGCCAACGTCCTGACTTTC
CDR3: CASSPDGQGALSGANVLTF

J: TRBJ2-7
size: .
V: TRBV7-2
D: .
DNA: TGTGCCAGCAGCTCCACCTACTCCTACGAGCAGTACTTC
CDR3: CASSSTYSYEQYF

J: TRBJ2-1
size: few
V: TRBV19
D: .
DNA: TGTGCCAGTAGTAAAACGGGAGCTGGAAATGAGCAGTTCTTC
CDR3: CASSKTGAGNEQFF

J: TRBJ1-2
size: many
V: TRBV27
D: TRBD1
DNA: TGTGCCAGCAGTTTATCGCCACAGGGGACTACCTATGGCTACACCTTC
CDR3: CASSLSPQGTTYGYTF

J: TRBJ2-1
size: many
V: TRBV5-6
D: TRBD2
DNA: TGTGCCAGCAGCTTGGCGGTGGGACTAGCGGCCTTCCACAATGAGCAGTTCTTC
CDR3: CASSLAVGLAAFHNEQFF

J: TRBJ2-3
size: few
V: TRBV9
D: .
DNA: TGTGCCAGCAGCGTAGATCAGACAAGCACAGATACGCAGTATTTT
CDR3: CASSVDQTSTDTQYF

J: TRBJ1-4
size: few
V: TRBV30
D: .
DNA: TGTGCCTGGAGGGCTTTCCATGGGGATAATGAAAAACTGTTTTTT
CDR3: CAWRAFHGDNEKLFF

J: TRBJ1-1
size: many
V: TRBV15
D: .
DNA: TGTGCCACCAGCTCAACACCCACAGATATACGGAACACTGAAGCTTTCTTT
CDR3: CATSSTPTDIRNTEAFF

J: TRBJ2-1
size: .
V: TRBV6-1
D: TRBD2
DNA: TGTGCCAGCAGCGGGAGGGCCGACAATGAGCAGTTCTTC
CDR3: CASSGRADNEQFF